This T cell receptor beta chain was captured by sequencing in a study of T cell repertoires in cytomegalovirus infection. This clonotype occurred a few times. Its antigen is unknown. TCRdb used MiXCR to reprocess the reads, holding one entry per CDR3 protein. The sample consists of fewer than 650,000 distinct CDR3 sequences, roughly 42% of them appearing once. This clonotype was obtained from a human donor in good health (CMV status not recorded). Some clones in this sample may be carry-over from other donors' samples. This specimen was cultured PBMCs, taken from culture after CMV antigen stimulation.

CDR3 residues: CASSLSSGSPADTQYF. The CDR3, as DNA: TGTGCCAGCAGCTTAAGTAGCGGGAGCCCCGCAGATACGCAGTATTTT. J is TRBJ2-3 and V is TRBV7-2; 9 bases match TRBD2. This CDR3 is 16 amino acids long. Germline lookup yields CDR1 SGHTA and CDR2 FQGNSA. Trimming at V came to 2 bases and at J to 4 bases, leaving 7 bases not matched to a gene.